This T cell receptor (beta chain) was documented in a study of beta chain features in type 1 diabetes (dated by TCRdb to 2016 to 2018). Regarding the complete study: No differences in mean age, gender distribution, total cell number or subset yield were found between patients and healthy donors. A total of 107,917,701 sorted cells were examined across all samples, and the number of cells per subset was strongly correlated with RNA yield. In the study, TCRB repertoires of sorted circulating CD4+ T cell subsets from recently diagnosed type 1 diabetes patients were compared with those of matched healthy donors. Regulatory and stem cell-like memory subsets were isolated from only 8 patients and 8 healthy donors, whereas naive and central memory subsets came from all 28 donors. The full study reports these points: Shorter templates might have been favored by PCR, but patient and control samples were amplified and corrected together, so both groups would have been affected equally by any skew. A moderate but significant shortening of TCRB CDR3 length was observed in type 1 diabetes patients in all four CD4+ subsets. Naive, central memory and regulatory TCRB repertoires appeared more similar among patients than among healthy donors. Because cDNA was sequenced instead of genomic DNA, activated cells with high expression could be over-represented, although the groups did not differ in activation or CD3 levels. Because the HLA sub-analyses included only small numbers of individuals, any influence of HLA type on TCRB rearrangement was left unresolved. Patients with type 1 diabetes made fewer insertions and deleted more nucleotides at VDJ recombination sites, implying thymic rearrangement abnormalities.

Each donor gave one peripheral blood draw, roughly 120 mL on average, collected into heparinised tubes. A BD FACSAria II and a panel including CD45RO, CCR7, CD25, CD127, CD95 and CD27 were used to sort naive, central memory, regulatory and stem cell-like memory CD4+ T cells. All sorted populations exceeded 98% purity. PBMCs were separated immediately by Lymphoprep density gradient centrifugation and were stained directly, without being cultured. Samples were stained and sorted in pairs, with one healthy donor and one patient per experiment, so that batch effects were minimized. This clone was picked up a small number of times. The antigen it recognizes is unknown. Nothing much larger sits one base from this clone, and base qualities are not available. V drops 0 bases and J drops 4 bases, leaving 3 bases in between. CDR1 and CDR2, per the germline V gene (reference sequence), are SGHNT and YYREEE. Reading from cysteine to phenylalanine, the CDR3 counts 12 amino acids. CDR3 DNA is the only sequence kept; it has 36 bases, read in frame from the first base.

The High Capacity cDNA Reverse Transcription Kit was used to reverse transcribe all of the isolated RNA, meaning that expressed TCRB transcripts were what got sequenced. Deep immunoSEQ sequencing was applied to naive, central memory and regulatory T cell samples, giving an average of roughly 3.5 million total reads per sample. Sorted cells were lysed in RLT buffer and RNA was extracted with DNase-treated RNeasy Micro or Mini kits, depending on cell number. To prevent cross-contamination, each cell subset was processed individually, whereas patient and healthy donor samples were processed jointly. Using the immunoSEQ multiplex PCR, TCRB sequences were amplified from cDNA into 87-bp fragments spanning the CDR3 region. Sequencing of the amplicons was done on the Illumina HiSeq platform. The original pipeline was this. PCR bias was computationally corrected using synthetic template baselines, reads within Hamming distance 2 were collapsed, and singletons that could not be merged were discarded. Reads were aligned against IMGT to assign V, D and J genes, CDR3 length and insertions or deletions at six rearrangement sites. Clonotype counts were normalized to sorted cell number within each subset before computing true diversity and Gini coefficients with the tcR R package. The overlap coefficient, calculated on TCRB nucleotide sequences, was used to measure repertoire sharing. Out-of-frame TCRB sequences from naive cells were analyzed as a proxy for the pre-selection repertoire. TCRdb took this table from immuneACCESS and kept in-frame rearrangements with V and J called. Such tables lack part of the clones; where checked against another copy, unresolved V genes explain under half of the gap, and the rest is unexplained. V and J calls and clone size follow that table, whereas D and trimming were derived from the DNA. The sample data list about 260,000 clones, and about 20% of these were observed just once. The ten top clones hold 0.028% of the sample.

The sequence was collected from a middle-aged woman with type 1 diabetes. Rearrangement joined TRBV5-4 to TRBJ2-3; no D gene can be assigned with confidence. Sequenced: naive CD4+ T cells from blood. The meaning of the sample's cell subset or site label: true naive CD4+ T cells. The DNA sequence is given as TGTGCCAGCAGCTTGGTCGCAGATACGCAGTATTTT. Translated, it reads CASSLVADTQYF.